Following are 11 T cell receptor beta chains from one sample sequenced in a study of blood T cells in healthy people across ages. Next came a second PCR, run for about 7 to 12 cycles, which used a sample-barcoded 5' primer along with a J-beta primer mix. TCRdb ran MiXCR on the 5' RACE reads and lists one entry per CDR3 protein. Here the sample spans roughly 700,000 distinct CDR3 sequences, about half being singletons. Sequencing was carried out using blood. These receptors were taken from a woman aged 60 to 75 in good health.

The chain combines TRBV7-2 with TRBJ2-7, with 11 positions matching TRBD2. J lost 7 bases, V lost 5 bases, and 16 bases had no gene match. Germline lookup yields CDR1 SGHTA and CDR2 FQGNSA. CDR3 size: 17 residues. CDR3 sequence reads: CASSHLGLADSYNEQYF. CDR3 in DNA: TGTGCCAGCAGCCATCTGGGACTAGCGGACTCCTACAATGAGCAGTACTTC.

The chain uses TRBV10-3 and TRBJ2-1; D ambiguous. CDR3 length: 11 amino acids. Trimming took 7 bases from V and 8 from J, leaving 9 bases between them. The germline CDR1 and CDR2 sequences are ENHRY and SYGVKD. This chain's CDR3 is CAIKEIDEQFF. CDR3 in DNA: TGTGCCATCAAGGAGATCGATGAGCAGTTCTTC.

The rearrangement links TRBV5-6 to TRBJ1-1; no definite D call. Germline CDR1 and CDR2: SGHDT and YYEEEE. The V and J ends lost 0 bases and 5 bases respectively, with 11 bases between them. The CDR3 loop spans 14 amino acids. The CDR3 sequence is CASSLVGGHTEAFF. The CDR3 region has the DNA TGTGCCAGCAGCTTGGTGGGCGGGCATACTGAAGCTTTCTTT. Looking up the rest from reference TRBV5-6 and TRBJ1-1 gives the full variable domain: DAGVTQSPTHLIKTRGQQVTLRCSPKSGHDTVSWYQQALGQGPQFIFQYYEEEERQRGNFPDRFSGHQFPNYSSELNVNALLLGDSALYLCASSLVGGHTEAFFGQGTRLTVV.

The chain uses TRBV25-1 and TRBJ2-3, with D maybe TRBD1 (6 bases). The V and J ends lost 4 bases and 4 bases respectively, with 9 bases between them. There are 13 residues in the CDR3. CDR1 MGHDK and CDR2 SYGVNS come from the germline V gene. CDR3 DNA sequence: TGTGCCAGCAGTGTGAGGACAGCAGATACGCAGTATTTT. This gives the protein CASSVRTADTQYF.

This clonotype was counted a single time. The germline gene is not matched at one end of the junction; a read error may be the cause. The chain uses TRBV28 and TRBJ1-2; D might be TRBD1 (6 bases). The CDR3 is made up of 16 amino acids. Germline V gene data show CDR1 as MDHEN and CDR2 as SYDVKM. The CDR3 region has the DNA TGTGCCAGCAGGGCACAGGGAAGGCCGTCGCCGAGCGGCTGCACCTTC. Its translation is CASRAQGRPSPSGCTF.

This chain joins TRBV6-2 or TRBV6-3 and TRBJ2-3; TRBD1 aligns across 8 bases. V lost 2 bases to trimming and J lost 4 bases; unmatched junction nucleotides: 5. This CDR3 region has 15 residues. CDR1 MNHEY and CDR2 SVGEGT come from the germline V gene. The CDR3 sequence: CASSYTDREADTQYF. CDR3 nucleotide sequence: TGTGCCAGCAGTTACACGGACAGGGAGGCAGATACGCAGTATTTT.

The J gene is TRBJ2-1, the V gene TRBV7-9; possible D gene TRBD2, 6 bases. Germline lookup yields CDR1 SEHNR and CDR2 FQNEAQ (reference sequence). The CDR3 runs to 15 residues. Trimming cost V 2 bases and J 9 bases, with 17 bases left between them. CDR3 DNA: TGTGCCAGCAGCTTAATTTCACTAGCTAGGAGTGAGCAGTTCTTC. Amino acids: CASSLISLARSEQFF.

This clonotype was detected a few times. The CDR3 DNA reads as TGTGCCAGCAGAATGACAGGGTCGGAGACCCAGTACTTC. Translated, it gives CASRMTGSETQYF. The gene calls are TRBV6-6 and TRBJ2-5, with 7 bases aligning to TRBD1. CDR3 length equals 13 residues. Trimming cost V 6 bases and J 5 bases; bases outside gene matches: 6. Germline V gene data show CDR1 as MNHNY and CDR2 as SVGAGI (reference sequence).

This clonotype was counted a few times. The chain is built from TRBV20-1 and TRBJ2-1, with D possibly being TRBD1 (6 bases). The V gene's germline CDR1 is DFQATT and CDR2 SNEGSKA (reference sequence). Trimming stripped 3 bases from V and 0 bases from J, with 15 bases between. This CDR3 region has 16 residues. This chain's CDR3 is CSASPPGASSYNEQFF. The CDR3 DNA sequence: TGCAGTGCTAGTCCGCCAGGGGCAAGCTCCTACAATGAGCAGTTCTTC.

CDR3 sequence: CASSGDKDCEQYF. In nucleotides, the CDR3 is TGCGCCAGCAGTGGGGACAAGGACTGCGAGCAGTACTTC. The chain has TRBV4-3 and TRBJ2-5, with D tentatively TRBD1 (6 bases). The DNA end is more similar to TRBJ2-7, so the J call may be wrong. The CDR3 consists of 13 residues. CDR1 and CDR2 (germline): LGHNA, YSLEER.

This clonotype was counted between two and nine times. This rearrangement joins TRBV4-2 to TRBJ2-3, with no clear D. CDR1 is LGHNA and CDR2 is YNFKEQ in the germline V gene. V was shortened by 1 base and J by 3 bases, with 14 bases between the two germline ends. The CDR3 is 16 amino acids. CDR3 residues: CASSQGSRLLTDTQYF. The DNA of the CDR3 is TGTGCCAGCAGCCAAGGTTCGCGGTTACTAACAGATACGCAGTATTTT.